Listed here are 5 T cell receptor beta chains from one sample, sequenced in a study of blood T cells in healthy people across ages. Combining a sample-barcoded 5' primer with a J-beta primer mix, a second PCR ran for about 6 to 12 cycles. TCRdb re-called the 5' RACE reads through MiXCR, storing one row per CDR3 protein. The table lists fewer than 650,000 distinct CDR3 sequences, around a quarter of them singletons. The same sample was also studied in work on T cells of mothers and their children.

Sequencing was carried out using blood. Source of these receptors: a boy aged 2-15 years in good health.

The J gene is TRBJ2-3, the V gene TRBV9, with D possibly being TRBD2 (5 bases). V was clipped by 2 bases and J by 0 bases, with 16 bases between them. This CDR3 has 17 residues. Germline assignment: CDR1 SGDLS and CDR2 YYNGEE. CDR3: CASSVEGGGPSTDTQYF. In DNA, the CDR3 is TGTGCCAGCAGCGTGGAAGGAGGCGGACCGAGCACAGATACGCAGTATTTT.

The chain carries TRBV12-3 or TRBV12-4 and TRBJ2-5; possible D gene TRBD2, 5 bases. The J call may be wrong; the DNA end is better matched by TRBJ2-1. The CDR3 consists of 13 residues. The CDR3 sequence is CASSLDGKSEQFF. The CDR3 DNA reads TGTGCCAGCAGTTTAGACGGGAAGAGTGAGCAGTTCTTC.

Only a few counts were recorded for this clonotype. The V and J genes are TRBV7-9 and TRBJ2-3, with D possibly being TRBD1 (6 bases). The germline V and J ends were trimmed by 3 bases and 14 bases, with 15 bases remaining between them. The germline V gene has CDR1 SEHNR and CDR2 FQNEAQ (reference sequence). The CDR3 spans 12 residues. CDR3 region: CASSLEQGSGYF. The DNA for the CDR3 is TGTGCCAGCAGCTTGGAACAGGGTAGTGGGTATTTT.

This clonotype has just a few counts. V and J are TRBV10-1 and TRBJ2-3; 11 bases line up with TRBD2. J gave up 2 bases and V 2 bases, and 3 bases lay outside the gene matches. This CDR3 is built from 16 residues. Germline V lookup: CDR1 WNHNN, CDR2 SYGVQD (reference sequence). The CDR3 DNA follows: TGCGCCAGCAGTGAGCTGACTAGCGGGATCACAGATACGCAGTATTTT. Its translation: CASSELTSGITDTQYF.

V and J are TRBV5-1 and TRBJ2-3; TRBD2 matches 10 bases. Germline V gene data show CDR1 as SGHRS and CDR2 as YFSETQ. The CDR3 extends over 17 amino acids. V lost 4 bases, J lost 4 bases, and 12 bases stayed unmatched. The CDR3 spells CASSPGLARDLSDTQYF. The CDR3 bases are TGCGCCAGCAGCCCGGGACTAGCGAGGGACCTCTCAGATACGCAGTATTTT.